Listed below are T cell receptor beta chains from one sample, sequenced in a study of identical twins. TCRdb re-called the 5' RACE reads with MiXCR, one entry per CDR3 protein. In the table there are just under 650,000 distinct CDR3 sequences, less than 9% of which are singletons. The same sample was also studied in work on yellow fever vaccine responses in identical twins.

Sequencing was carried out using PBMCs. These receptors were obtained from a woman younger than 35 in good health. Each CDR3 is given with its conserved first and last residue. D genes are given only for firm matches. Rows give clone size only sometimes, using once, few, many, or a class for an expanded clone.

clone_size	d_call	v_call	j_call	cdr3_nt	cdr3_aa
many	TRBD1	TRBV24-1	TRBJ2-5	TGTGCCACCAGTGATCATGGGACAGCCCAAGAGACCCAGTACTTC	CATSDHGTAQETQYF
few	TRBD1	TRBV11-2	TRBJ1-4	TGTGCCAGCAGTTCTCTACCGGGACAGCGAAATGAAAAACTGTTTTTT	CASSSLPGQRNEKLFF
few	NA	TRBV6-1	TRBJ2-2	TGTGCCAGCAGTGAAGTTGCTGGGACCGGGGAGCTGTTTTTT	CASSEVAGTGELFF
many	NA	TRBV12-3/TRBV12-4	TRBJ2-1	TGTGCCAGCAGTTTAATGGAGGGGGCCGCCTACAATGAGCAGTTCTTC	CASSLMEGAAYNEQFF
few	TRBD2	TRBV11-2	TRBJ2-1	TGTGCCAGCAGTTCCGGGCCCCCTGGGACTAGCTTCTTAAGCTCCTACAATGAGCAGTTCTTC	CASSSGPPGTSFLSSYNEQFF
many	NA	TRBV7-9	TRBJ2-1	TGTGCCAGCAGCTTCTTAGCGGTCCCGGTCAATGAGCAGTTCTTC	CASSFLAVPVNEQFF
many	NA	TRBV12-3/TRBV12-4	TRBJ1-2	TGTGCCAGCAGTTTGCAGAATAACTATGGCTACACCTTC	CASSLQNNYGYTF
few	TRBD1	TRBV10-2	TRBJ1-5	TGCGCCAGCAGAGCCGGGACAGATAGCAATCAGCCCCAGCATTTT	CASRAGTDSNQPQHF
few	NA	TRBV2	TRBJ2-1	TGTGCCGGGAAGGGGGGGATCCATGAGCAGTTCTTC	CAGKGGIHEQFF
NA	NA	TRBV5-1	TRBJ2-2	TGCGCCAGCAGCCCCTGGACAGTACTGTCCGGGGAGCTGTTTTTT	CASSPWTVLSGELFF
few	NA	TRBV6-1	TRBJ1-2	TGTGCCAGCAGTGAAGTCGCGAGTAAGGGTCTTGGCTACACCTTC	CASSEVASKGLGYTF
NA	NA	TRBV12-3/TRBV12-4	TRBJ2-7	TGTGCCAGCAGTTTAGCCCTGCGGGAGCAGTACTTC	CASSLALREQYF
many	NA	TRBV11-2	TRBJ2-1	TGTGCCAGCAGCTTTCCGTCACAGTACAATGAGCAGTTCTTC	CASSFPSQYNEQFF
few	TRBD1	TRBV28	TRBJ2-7	TGTGCCAGCAAAGGGACAGGGATCAGCTACGAGCAGTACTTC	CASKGTGISYEQYF
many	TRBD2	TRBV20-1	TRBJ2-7	TGCAGTGCTCCCTCGGGCGGGAGATCATGGGAGCAGTACTTC	CSAPSGGRSWEQYF
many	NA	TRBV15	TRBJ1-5	TGTGCCACCAGCAGAGATCTTTGGAGAAACAATCAGCCCCAGCATTTT	CATSRDLWRNNQPQHF
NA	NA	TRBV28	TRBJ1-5	TGTGCCAGCAGTTTCCCGGGGGTATTTTTTAGCAATCAGCCCCAGCATTTT	CASSFPGVFFSNQPQHF
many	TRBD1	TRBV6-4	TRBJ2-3	TGTGCCAGCAGTGAAGGGGGCGAGACAGATACGCAGTATTTT	CASSEGGETDTQYF
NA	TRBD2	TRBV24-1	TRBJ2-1	TGTGCCACCAGCCAGCGGGAGACATCCCAGTTCTTC	CATSQRETSQFF
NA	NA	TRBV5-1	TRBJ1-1	TGCGCCAGCAGCCCCAAACCCCAGGGAGGGGACACTGAAGCTTTCTTT	CASSPKPQGGDTEAFF
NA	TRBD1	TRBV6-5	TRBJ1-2	TGTGCCAGCAGTTACTCAATGACAGGGAACTATGGCTACACCTTC	CASSYSMTGNYGYTF
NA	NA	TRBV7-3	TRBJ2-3	TGTGCCAGCAGCTTAAACTCTAACTCCGCAGATACGCAGTATTTT	CASSLNSNSADTQYF
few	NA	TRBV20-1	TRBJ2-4	TGCAGTGCTAGCTGGGGAACCTCAAACATTCAGTACTTC	CSASWGTSNIQYF
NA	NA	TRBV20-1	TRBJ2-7	TGCAGTGCTAGAGATCTCCTAGCGCGCTACGAGCAGTACTTC	CSARDLLARYEQYF
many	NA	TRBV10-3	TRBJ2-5	TGTGCCACCGCAGGGAAATCCCAAGAGACCCAGTACTTC	CATAGKSQETQYF
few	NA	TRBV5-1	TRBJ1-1	TGCGCCAGCAGCTGGAGAGACAAGAACACTGAAGCTTTCTTT	CASSWRDKNTEAFF
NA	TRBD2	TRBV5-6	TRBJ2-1	TGTGCCAGCAGCTTGAGGACTAGCGGGTTCTACAATGAGCAGTTCTTC	CASSLRTSGFYNEQFF
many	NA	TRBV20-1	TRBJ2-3	TGCAGTGCTAGAAACCGGAGGCTCACAGATACGCAGTATTTT	CSARNRRLTDTQYF
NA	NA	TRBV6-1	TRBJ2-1	TGTGCCAGCAGGAGGCAGCTGTACAATGAGCAGTTCTTC	CASRRQLYNEQFF
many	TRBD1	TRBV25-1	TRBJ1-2	TGTGCCAGCAGGCCTCGGACAGGGGATCACCGTGGCTATGGCTACACCTTC	CASRPRTGDHRGYGYTF
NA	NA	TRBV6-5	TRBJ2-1	TGTGCCAGCAGGTCTATAGACAATGAGCAGTTCTTC	CASRSIDNEQFF
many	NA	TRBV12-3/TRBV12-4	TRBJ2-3	TGTGCCAGCAGCCCGAGGGGGTATAGCACAGATACGCAGTATTTT	CASSPRGYSTDTQYF
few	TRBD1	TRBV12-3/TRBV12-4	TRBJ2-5	TGTGCCAGCAGTCTTGAGACAGGGCTTGTGGAGACCCAGTACTTC	CASSLETGLVETQYF
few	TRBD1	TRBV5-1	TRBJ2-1	TGCGCCAGCAGCTTGGTCGGGACAGGGGGCGCATCGAGCTCCTACAATGAGCAGTTCTTC	CASSLVGTGGASSSYNEQFF
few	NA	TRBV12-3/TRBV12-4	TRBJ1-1	TGTGCCAGCACCCAAGGGGGGTTCACTGAAGCTTTCTTT	CASTQGGFTEAFF
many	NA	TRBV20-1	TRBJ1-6	TGCAGTGCCCCTGATGGGAGTCAGACGAATTCACCCCTCCACTTT	CSAPDGSQTNSPLHF
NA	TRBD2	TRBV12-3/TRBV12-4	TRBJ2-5	TGTGCCAGCAGTGGAGGGGGACCGACTAGCGGGAGGGGGTATGGGACCCAGTACTTC	CASSGGGPTSGRGYGTQYF
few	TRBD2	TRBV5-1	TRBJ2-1	TGCGCCAGCAGCTTGGCCGGGGGGGTCTCATCCTACAATGAGCAGTTCTTC	CASSLAGGVSSYNEQFF
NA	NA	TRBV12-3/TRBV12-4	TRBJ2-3	TGTGCCAGCAGTTTATGGGGGAGAGGTGCAGATACGCAGTATTTT	CASSLWGRGADTQYF
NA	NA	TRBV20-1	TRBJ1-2	TGCAGTGCCCAGTCGGGGAAAAACTATGGCTACACCTTC	CSAQSGKNYGYTF
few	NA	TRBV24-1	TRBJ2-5	TGTGCCACCAGACAACACAACCAAGAGACCCAGTACTTC	CATRQHNQETQYF
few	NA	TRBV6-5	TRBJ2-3	TGTGCCAGCAGTTACAGGGGCCACTTCACAGATACGCAGTATTTT	CASSYRGHFTDTQYF
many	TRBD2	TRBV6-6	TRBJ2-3	TGTGCCAGCAAGGCGGGAGGGGCAGATACGCAGTATTTT	CASKAGGADTQYF
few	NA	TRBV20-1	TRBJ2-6	TGCAGTGCTAGTCCGTCCGGCGGACGCCTCTCAGACGGGGCCAACGTCCTGACTTTC	CSASPSGGRLSDGANVLTF
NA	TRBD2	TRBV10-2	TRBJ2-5	TGCGCCAGCAGCAATAGCGGGGGGTTAAGAGAGACCCAGTACTTC	CASSNSGGLRETQYF
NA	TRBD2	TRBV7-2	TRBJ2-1	TGTGCCAGCAGCTCCGGGGGGACGCCTGGGGATGAGCAGTTCTTC	CASSSGGTPGDEQFF
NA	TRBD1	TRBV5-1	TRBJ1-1	TGCGCCAGCACCCAGGGGTGGACAGGGGCCCCGAACACTGAAGCTTTCTTT	CASTQGWTGAPNTEAFF
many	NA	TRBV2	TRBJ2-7	TGTGCCAGCACAGTCCGGGTCAACTACGAGCAGTACTTC	CASTVRVNYEQYF
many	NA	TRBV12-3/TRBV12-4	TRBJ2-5	TGTGCCAGCAGTTTTCTCAAGGAGACCCAGTACTTC	CASSFLKETQYF
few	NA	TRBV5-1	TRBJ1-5	TGCGCCAGCAGCTTGTTTGGGGGCGTTGAGCCCCAGCATTTT	CASSLFGGVEPQHF
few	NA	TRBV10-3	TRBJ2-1	TGTGCCATCAGTACCGGGATAGACAATGAGCAGTTCTTC	CAISTGIDNEQFF
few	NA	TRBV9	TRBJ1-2	TGTGCCAGCAGCGTAGCCGCGGACATCCTCACTCCCAAGTATGGCTACACCTTC	CASSVAADILTPKYGYTF
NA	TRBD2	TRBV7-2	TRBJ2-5	TGTGCCAGCAGCCGGGGGACTAGCGGGGCTATAGGGACCCAGTACTTC	CASSRGTSGAIGTQYF
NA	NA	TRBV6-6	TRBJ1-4	TGTGCCACCACGGGGGGGGATAATGAAAAACTGTTTTTT	CATTGGDNEKLFF
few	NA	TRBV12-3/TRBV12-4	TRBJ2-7	TGTGCCAGCAGTCTGCGGGCCGAGCAGTACTTC	CASSLRAEQYF
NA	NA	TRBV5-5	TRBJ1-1	TGTGCCAGCAGACCCCCGGCAGGGAACACTGAAGCTTTCTTT	CASRPPAGNTEAFF
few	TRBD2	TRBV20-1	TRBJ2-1	TGCAGTGCTAGGAGACCGGGACTAGCGGTCGGTGAGCAGTTCTTC	CSARRPGLAVGEQFF
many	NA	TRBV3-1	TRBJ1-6	TGTGCCAGCAGCCAAGGCACAGGGTTAAATTCACCCCTCCACTTT	CASSQGTGLNSPLHF
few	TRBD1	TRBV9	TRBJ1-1	TGTGCCAGCAGCGCGACGACAGGGAAAGAAGCTTTCTTT	CASSATTGKEAFF